The entry below gives a single T cell receptor (beta chain) sequence along with its context. Its antigen is currently unknown. It was by quantitative 5'-RACE with molecular barcodes that TCR beta libraries were made. From the 5' RACE reads, TCRdb called clonotypes with MiXCR, one entry per CDR3 protein. The data show approximately 220,000 distinct CDR3 sequences, approximately 24% seen once. These data come from a study of CD8 T cells in ankylosing spondylitis. The length of the CDR3 is 15 residues. With 4 bases removed from V and 0 bases from J, the gap between germline ends came to 7 bases. Study-level points and caveats: Both synovial fluid and blood in reactive arthritis had previously been reported to carry some motif variants.

The specimen was blood, either unsorted or a sorted T cell fraction (not recorded which). The rearrangement links TRBV12-3 or TRBV12-4 to TRBJ2-6; D gene unclear. This receptor was taken from a male donor with ankylosing spondylitis or in good health (not recorded which). The CDR3 region is CASSYAVSGANVLTF. The CDR3 DNA follows: TGTGCCAGCAGTTATGCCGTCTCTGGGGCCAACGTCCTGACTTTC.